This TCR beta chain stems from a study of T cell responses to AZD1222 COVID-19 vaccine (dated by TCRdb to the early 2020s). A note on the overall study: A total of about 240 trial participants underwent TCR sequencing, of whom about 200 received two doses of AZD1222 and about 25 received two doses of the MenACWY control vaccine. Enrollment into the trials was organized by age into subgroups of 18-55, 56-69 and 70-plus years, and those subgroups contained approximately 160, 26 and 62 TCR-sequenced participants, respectively.

The CDR3 regions of human TCRbeta chains were subjected to immunosequencing. The study's own analysis went as follows. TCRs in the repertoires were compared against a reference library of SARS-CoV-2-specific TCRs that had been generated with the MIRA antigen-specificity platform. Breadth was defined as the fraction of unique TCRs that were SARS-CoV-2-associated. Depth was defined as the fraction of total T cells that were SARS-CoV-2-associated. Using the MIRA data, each spike-specific TCR was mapped to the spike region that the TCR reacts to and placed in a CD4 or CD8 class. Log10-transformed breadth and depth values were compared by one-way ANOVA with Sidak's multiple comparisons tests. Held by TCRdb, this immuneACCESS table contains in-frame sequences only and omits some clones. Under half of the omission traces to an unresolved V gene where checked; the cause of the rest is unknown. V and J calls and clone size are those listed in that table; D and trimming were worked out from the DNA. This sample lists 80,000 or so clones; around three quarters were detected once. The ten largest make up roughly 29% of the sample.

The study at large found these results: Because no day 14 peak-response samples were available, repertoires were characterized only after the peak T cell response. The 56-69-year group was small, and its depth increase did not reach significance, likely because of low power. Participants were mostly white British, with more females than males. The authors suggested clonal diversity may have been underestimated. CD4 TCRs associated with the vaccine covered the entire spike protein, and the dominant responses were in regions 160-218 and 743-854. Reportedly, almost half of the unique spike-specific TCRs recognized epitopes lying outside the regions that are mutated in the B.1.351 and B.1.1.7 variants. After two AZD1222 doses, both the breadth and the depth of spike-specific TCRs were significantly higher than at day 0 and than in MenACWY recipients. Conclusions about previously exposed vaccinees are limited because only six or seven AZD1222 recipients were SARS-CoV-2 seropositive at baseline.

A word on this clone: No antigen is known for it. No qualities accompany the bases; no much larger clone lies one base away.

Per the publication, the time point label means: about 28 days (+/-7) after the second vaccine dose. Sample treatment or condition, as interpreted from the label and publication: meningococcal conjugate vaccine given as trial control. Samples from vaccinated people were obtained from the UK trials COV001 and COV002, which included a single-blind randomized controlled phase 2/3 trial of AZD1222 (ChAdOx1 nCoV-19) in healthy adults. Trial participant PBMC samples were collected at day 0 and day 28 after the second dose for TCRbeta chain sequencing. For this chain, trimming is 9 bases at the V end and 4 bases at the J end, and the number of junction bases without a gene match is 13. CDR1 and CDR2, per the germline V gene, are KGHSH and LQKENI. From cysteine to phenylalanine, the CDR3 is 16 amino acids long. CDR3 DNA is the only sequence kept; it has 48 bases, read in frame from the first base.

The source material was peripheral blood, sampled 28 days after the second dose of the MenACWY control vaccine. The chain employs TRBV18 and TRBJ2-2, and 8 bases in between align with TRBD1. This receptor was obtained from an adult who received the MenACWY meningococcal vaccine as a control. The nucleotide sequence is TGTGCCAGGAGGACAGGGAAAGGGCAAGGCACCGGGGAGCTGTTTTTT. Protein translation: CARRTGKGQGTGELFF.